This is a list of T cell receptor beta chains from one sample in a study of blood T cell repertoires in COVID-19. Assay used: immunoSEQ multiplex PCR; TCRdb lists only in-frame clones, some missing. The table shows 250,000 or so clones, with 87% occurring only once. Sequencing was performed on peripheral blood. These receptors came from a woman between 40 and 55 years old who had recovered from COVID-19. Both conserved end residues are part of each CDR3. D genes are given only for firm matches. Size values are once, few and many counts, or a class for expanded clones, and some rows have none.

TGTGCCATCAAACAAAACTCCGACGGGGAAGCTTTCTTT,CAIKQNSDGEAFF,few,TRBV10-3,TRBJ1-1,.
TGTGCCAGCAGCCCCCAGACAGGGGGCGTTTACAATGAGCAGTTCTTC,CASSPQTGGVYNEQFF,.,TRBV5-8,TRBJ2-1,TRBD1
TGTGCCAGCAGCCTCTTCGCGGGGGCATCCTACGAGCAGTACTTC,CASSLFAGASYEQYF,once,TRBV5-5,TRBJ2-7,.
TGTGCCATCAGTGTTCTAGCGGGGGGGCCCAGCGAGCAGTACTTC,CAISVLAGGPSEQYF,.,TRBV10-3,TRBJ2-7,TRBD2
TGTGCCACCGGGGGATATACAATAGAGCAGTTCTTC,CATGGYTIEQFF,.,TRBV6-6,TRBJ2-1,.
TGCGCCAGCAGCGATGCAGGGGGTTACAATGAGCAGTTCTTC,CASSDAGGYNEQFF,once,TRBV5-1,TRBJ2-1,TRBD1
TGTGCCAGCAATTCAGGGGGCACTAATGGTGAAGCTTTCTTT,CASNSGGTNGEAFF,.,TRBV27,TRBJ1-1,TRBD1
TGTGCCTGGAGTAATGAACAGGGGCCCGGGACTGAAGCTTTCTTT,CAWSNEQGPGTEAFF,.,TRBV30,TRBJ1-1,TRBD1
TGTGCCAGCAGCAGACAGGGGGCGGACACTGAAGCTTTCTTT,CASSRQGADTEAFF,.,TRBV7-2,TRBJ1-1,TRBD1
TGTGCCAGTAGTACTATCGGACAGGCCCGAGACTACACCTTC,CASSTIGQARDYTF,few,TRBV19,TRBJ1-2,TRBD1
TGTGCCAGCAGCGGAGGGCAGGAACGGGACAGCAACACCGGGGAGCTGTTTTTT,CASSGGQERDSNTGELFF,.,TRBV7-8,TRBJ2-2,.
TGTGCCAGCAGAGGGACTTTAGTAGAAGAGACCCAGTACTTC,CASRGTLVEETQYF,.,TRBV2,TRBJ2-5,.
TGTGCCAGCAGTCGGACCGGGTACAATGAGCAGTTCTTC,CASSRTGYNEQFF,.,TRBV6-6,TRBJ2-1,.
TGTGCCAGCAGTTACTCGAATAGCCTCTCTGGAAACACCATATATTTT,CASSYSNSLSGNTIYF,.,TRBV6-5,TRBJ1-3,.
TGTGCCAGCAGCGTGGACAGGGGGTCGCATAGCAATCAGCCCCAGCATTTT,CASSVDRGSHSNQPQHF,once,TRBV9,TRBJ1-5,TRBD1
TGTGCCAGCAGCTTGTCGGAAATTAGCGGGGGAAGCACAGATACGCAGTATTTT,CASSLSEISGGSTDTQYF,.,TRBV5-4,TRBJ2-3,TRBD2
TGTGCCAGCAGCCGAAGCGGGGTAGCCAAAAACATTCAGTACTTC,CASSRSGVAKNIQYF,.,TRBV6-5,TRBJ2-4,TRBD2
TGCAGTGCTAGTTGGGCGGGGGACTCCTACAATGAGCAGTTCTTC,CSASWAGDSYNEQFF,.,TRBV20-1,TRBJ2-1,TRBD2
TGTGCCTGGAGTGTACCGGGGAAGGGCTACACCTTC,CAWSVPGKGYTF,.,TRBV30,TRBJ1-2,.
TGTGCCAGCAGTCATTACCGGGACAGGGGAGGTCCCAAAAACATTCAGTACTTC,CASSHYRDRGGPKNIQYF,.,TRBV11-2,TRBJ2-4,TRBD1
TGTGCCGGACGGTGGGCAGGGAGGAATGAGCAGTTCTTC,CAGRWAGRNEQFF,.,TRBV10-3,TRBJ2-1,.
TGTGCCAGCAGTCAGGGACCTGGCGGGGGGGGACCTACCTACAATGAGCAGTTCTTC,CASSQGPGGGGPTYNEQFF,.,TRBV3-1/TRBV3-2,TRBJ2-1,TRBD2
TGTGCCAGTAGCCACGGGACTTGGAATTCACCCCTCCACTTT,CASSHGTWNSPLHF,.,TRBV19,TRBJ1-6,.
TGTGCCAGCAGCCCCCGACAGGGGCGGAAACAATCCTACGAGCAGTACTTC,CASSPRQGRKQSYEQYF,.,TRBV14,TRBJ2-7,TRBD1
TGTGCCAGCATCCGGAACGGACAGCGCTCCTACGAGCAGTACTTC,CASIRNGQRSYEQYF,.,TRBV6-5,TRBJ2-7,.
TGTGCCAGCTCACCGGCTAGCGGGGGTTACAATGAGCAGTTCTTC,CASSPASGGYNEQFF,.,TRBV18,TRBJ2-1,TRBD2
TGTGCCAGTAGTTTAGAGAGCTCCTACGAGCAGTACTTC,CASSLESSYEQYF,.,TRBV19,TRBJ2-7,.
TGTGCCAGCAGCTCCGGACAGGGGGCGTTCTTC,CASSSGQGAFF,.,TRBV7-3,TRBJ2-1,TRBD1
TGTGCCAGCAGTTTTGGGCGACAGGGGCTCGTCAATGAGCAGTTCTTC,CASSFGRQGLVNEQFF,.,TRBV27,TRBJ2-1,TRBD1
TGTGCTAGTGCCAAGGACAGTTTCTACGAGCAGTACTTC,CASAKDSFYEQYF,few,TRBV12-5,TRBJ2-7,.
TGTGCCAGCAGCTCCGGACAGCCAATTACCTACAATGAGCAGTTCTTC,CASSSGQPITYNEQFF,.,TRBV11-2,TRBJ2-1,.
TGTGCCAGTAGTATCCAGGGGGGTCCCTACGAGCAGTACTTC,CASSIQGGPYEQYF,.,TRBV19,TRBJ2-7,.